A selection of T cell receptor beta chains follows, all from one sample in a study of OX40 agonist ivuxolimab in advanced cancers. Measured with immunoSEQ multiplex PCR; TCRdb has only the in-frame clones, and not every one. The sample has 45,000 to 65,000 clones, about 81% seen once. The sequenced sample was CD4+ or CD8+ T cells sorted from blood, obtained in a trial of the OX40 agonist ivuxolimab. The source is an adult with an advanced solid tumor such as melanoma, head and neck, liver or kidney cancer. Both conserved end residues are part of each CDR3. Expanded clones get a size class; other rows say once, few or many, or leave the size out.

NA	TRBV27	19	TRBJ1-3	CASSLKGAGFSASGNTIYF
NA	TRBV7-9	13	TRBJ2-3	CASIRQGADTQYF
NA	TRBV11-2	13	TRBJ1-4	CASSPLLWGKLFF
NA	TRBV19	17	TRBJ2-1	CASSSRLAGGLYNEQFF
NA	TRBV9	15	TRBJ2-1	CASSAGPYPRNEQFF
NA	TRBV6-1	13	TRBJ2-7	CASVPGGTYEQYF
NA	TRBV12-5	20	TRBJ1-5	CASGLVVWDGDGISNQPQHF
NA	TRBV5-4	13	NA	CASSQGQRYEQYF
NA	TRBV27	14	TRBJ1-5	CASSFGGEDQPQHF
few	TRBV7-9	12	TRBJ2-1	CASSLSGNEQFF
NA	TRBV2	14	TRBJ1-1	CASSRQDMNTEAFF
NA	TRBV6-5	13	TRBJ2-7	CASSRTSGYEQYF
NA	TRBV10-2	15	TRBJ2-2	CASSAASGVTGELFF
NA	TRBV2	13	TRBJ2-1	CAGRAGGYNEQFF
NA	TRBV27	13	TRBJ1-2	CASSFAGTDGYTF
NA	TRBV7-8	18	TRBJ2-5	CASSLGLAGGFYQETQYF
NA	TRBV2	15	TRBJ1-2	CASSDISGDLGGYTF
NA	TRBV6-5	14	TRBJ2-5	CASKGGTIQETQYF
NA	TRBV7-2	15	TRBJ2-5	CASSRAGSLGETQYF
NA	TRBV11-2	18	TRBJ2-3	CASSLVAGLAGGMNTQYF
once	TRBV6-4	18	TRBJ1-6	CASSPIEREGRGWGPLHF
once	TRBV28	15	TRBJ1-4	CASSTQGPVAEKLFF
NA	TRBV7-8	16	TRBJ2-1	CASSLNVQVAGNEQFF
few	TRBV10-1	13	TRBJ1-5	CASSENNNQPQHF
NA	TRBV29-1	12	TRBJ1-1	CSVVGGITEAFF
NA	TRBV6-1	11	TRBJ1-1	CASSATAEAFF
NA	TRBV7-3	17	TRBJ2-3	CASSLAPSGGPTDTQYF
NA	TRBV27	14	TRBJ2-1	CASSLGTVNNEQFF
NA	TRBV10-1	17	TRBJ2-1	CASSESVGTGAYNEQFF
NA	TRBV18	12	TRBJ2-7	CASSMQGDEQYF
NA	TRBV5-1	16	TRBJ2-4	CASSERSGTGLGLQYF
few	TRBV5-1	16	TRBJ1-1	CASSLGAGASGTEAFF
NA	TRBV11-3	15	TRBJ1-5	CASPLVGQDNQPQHF
NA	TRBV5-1	13	TRBJ2-7	CASSGDGYYEQYF
NA	TRBV28	16	TRBJ2-1	CASRARSGGSYNEQFF
NA	TRBV6-5	8	TRBJ1-2	CASGLYTF
NA	TRBV7-6	18	TRBJ2-6	CASSTHRLGGSGANVLTF
NA	TRBV7-2	13	TRBJ2-3	CASSTGLSDTQYF
few	TRBV5-5	15	TRBJ2-7	CASSYNGWAVDEQYF
NA	TRBV6-1	15	TRBJ2-1	CASKTTGDSGNEQFF
once	TRBV5-6	16	TRBJ2-2	CASSPPQRGGPGELFF
NA	TRBV11-2	17	TRBJ2-1	CASSLGVEAGGIKEQFF
NA	TRBV28	14	TRBJ1-5	CASSSTLRNQPQHF
NA	TRBV25-1	14	TRBJ1-6	CASSAGQWNSPLHF
NA	TRBV11-1	13	TRBJ2-2	CASSLGGAGELFF
NA	TRBV5-1	17	TRBJ2-4	CASSPLRSSQAKNIQYF
NA	TRBV2	13	TRBJ2-1	CASSGTRYNEQFF
once	TRBV5-6	16	TRBJ1-1	CASSLLGPGPSEVAFF
NA	TRBV7-3	18	TRBJ2-3	CASSRRLAGGLGTDTQYF
NA	TRBV7-2	15	TRBJ1-5	CASSFVGGGDQPQHF